This T cell receptor beta chain stems from a study of STAT5B mutations in CD4+ large granular lymphocyte leukemia (dated by TCRdb to 2022 to 2024). For context, the study as a whole: Among healthy controls, the CDR3 'QG' motif was associated with a particular HLA allele. The study compared the TCRbeta repertoires of patients with CD4+ T-cell large granular lymphocyte leukemia against those of healthy blood donors. The purity of purified fractions was confirmed by flow cytometry on FACSCanto II or FACSVerse to exceed 95% among lymphocytes. General findings and caveats noted by the study authors: Each patient's main leukemic clonotypes were private, but around 25% of these clonotypes showed up at low frequency in the non-leukemic repertoires of other patients. Data were not HLA-matched; higher clonality in CD4+ versus CD8+ T-LGLL could reflect the relatively small sample size. Compared with healthy CD4+ repertoires, CD4-sorted patient repertoires appeared more clonal, and this difference remained even after the putative leukemic clones were removed. TRBV06-family usage was enriched among the top patient clones (8/27) compared with healthy controls (2/35).

For this clone: Which antigen it targets is not known. Per-base quality was not reported, and no clone a single base away is much larger than it.

Looking up the germline V gene (reference sequence) yields CDR1 LNHDA and CDR2 SQIVND. Including the terminal cysteine and phenylalanine, the CDR3 comprises 13 residues. Only the CDR3 portion is preserved as DNA: 39 bases, with reading frame beginning at the first base. Trimming removed 2 bases from V and 5 bases from J, leaving 7 bases between the germline ends. The healthy control group was made up of around 37 blood donors, and the Finnish Red Cross blood service supplied their buffy coats. All TCR-sequenced material derived from peripheral blood: patient blood samples and healthy donor buffy coats. Peripheral blood mononuclear cells were isolated by Ficoll-Hypaque gradient centrifugation. Magnetic purification was used to isolate CD4+ cells from the buffy coats of the healthy controls. The Gentra Puregene Cell and Tissue kit was used for genomic DNA extraction, and quantification was performed on a Qubit 2.0 fluorometer.

The immunoSEQ assay at survey resolution was used to sequence TCRbeta rearrangements from genomic DNA. The original pipeline was this. In the TCR sequencing data, the lowest productive clonotype frequency that could be detected was 2.59 x 10-5. Only productive TCRbeta rearrangements, defined as complete and in-frame sequences, were included in the analyses. The clonality of each sample was calculated as Simpson clonality in the immunoSEQ Analyzer version 3.0. Clones were categorized by frequency as very rare, small, medium, large (1-20%) or hyperexpanded (>20%). Generation probabilities were estimated with OLGA 1.2.3, V-gene circos plots were made with VDJtools, specificities were searched in VDJdb, and CDR3 motifs were identified with GLIPH. The clones in this table, taken by TCRdb from immuneACCESS, are in-frame only. Not every clone is retained; where verified, under half of the shortfall comes from an unresolved V gene, and the cause of the rest is unknown. V and J calls and clone size are given by that table; D and trimming were obtained from the DNA. In all, the sample holds around 32,000 clones, and 78% of those were seen once. The ten largest clones represent approximately 2.5% of the sample.

The chain is encoded by TRBV19 joined to TRBJ2-1; TRBD1 might be the D gene, on 5 matching bases. What was sequenced was CD4+ T cells from blood buffy coats. This clonotype was sampled from a human donor in good health. The DNA sequence follows: TGTGCCAGTAGTATAACCAGGGACAATGAGCAGTTCTTC. This sequence encodes CASSITRDNEQFF.